These 15 T cell receptor beta chains came from one sample sequenced in a study of CD8 T cells in ankylosing spondylitis. Which antigens these TCRs recognize remains unknown. TCRdb re-called the 5' RACE reads through MiXCR, storing one row per CDR3 protein. The sample has fewer than 450,000 distinct CDR3 sequences, about a sixth seen once. Study-level findings and limits: Within ankylosing spondylitis blood, a TCR beta motif made up of eight highly homologous variants appeared to be characteristic.

Sequencing was performed on blood, either unsorted or a sorted T cell fraction (not recorded which). The receptors come from a male donor with ankylosing spondylitis.

The chain is built from TRBV6-1 and TRBJ2-3; the match to TRBD2 covers 7 bases. CDR1 and CDR2 (germline): MNHNS, SASEGT. Trimming took 4 bases from V and 4 from J; bases not matched to a gene: 8. The CDR3 has 15 residues. The CDR3 spells CASSAPGRGADTQYF. CDR3 bases: TGTGCCAGCAGTGCGCCTGGCCGGGGGGCAGATACGCAGTATTTT.

The DNA of the CDR3 is TGTGCCAGCCGTGCGGGACAGAGTTTCGGAAAACTGTTTTTT. Residues: CASRAGQSFGKLFF. The chain employs TRBV6-1 and TRBJ1-4; 7 nucleotides match TRBD1. The CDR3 has 14 residues. Germline V gene data show CDR1 as MNHNS and CDR2 as SASEGT. J gave up 10 bases and V 8 bases, and 13 bases lay outside the gene matches.

V and J are TRBV7-3 and TRBJ2-3, with 9 bases identical to TRBD1. V shed 4 bases and J 6 bases; nucleotides not matched to a gene: 11. The CDR3 is 16 amino acids. Germline CDR1 and CDR2: SGHTA and FQGTGA. The CDR3 DNA reads TGTGCCAGCAGCTCACGGGGTGGGACAGGGCAGGATACGCAGTATTTT. This gives the protein CASSSRGGTGQDTQYF.

The rearrangement uses TRBV30 and TRBJ2-6; the D is unclear. Trimming removed 4 bases from V and 0 bases from J, with 10 bases in between. This CDR3 region has 15 residues. The germline gives CDR1 GTSNPN, CDR2 SVGIG (reference sequence). CDR3 loop: CAWTPSHSGANVLTF. The CDR3, as DNA: TGTGCCTGGACCCCATCCCACTCTGGGGCCAACGTCCTGACTTTC.

The CDR3: CASSYRVAPDTQYF. As DNA, the CDR3 is TGTGCCAGCAGTTACCGGGTAGCGCCTGATACGCAGTATTTT. The V and J genes are TRBV6-5 and TRBJ2-3, with D perhaps matching TRBD2 (5 bases). The CDR3 length is 14 residues. Trimming stripped 2 bases from V and 6 bases from J, with 12 bases between. Germline assignment: CDR1 MNHEY and CDR2 SVGAGI.

This clonotype was observed a single time. This rearrangement joins TRBV2 to TRBJ1-2, with a weak D call TRBD1 (6 bases). Trimming removed 2 bases at V and 2 bases at J, with 12 bases between. Germline assignment: CDR1 SNHLY and CDR2 FYNNEI. This CDR3 has 15 amino acids. The CDR3 region has the DNA TGTGCCAGCAGTGAACAGGGCCAGGGGAACTATGGCTACACCTTC. It encodes CASSEQGQGNYGYTF.

This rearrangement joins TRBV30 to TRBJ2-1, with D perhaps TRBD2 (7 bases). The length of the CDR3 is 18 residues. Germline V gene sequence: CDR1 GTSNPN, CDR2 SVGIG (reference sequence). V lost 3 bases and J 4 bases, leaving 25 bases between the germline ends. The CDR3 nucleotides read TGTGCCTGGAGAACCACCTTGAGGTGGGGGGGCAAATACAATGAGCAGTTCTTC. Translated, it gives CAWRTTLRWGGKYNEQFF.

A few counts support this clonotype. The chain combines TRBV4-2 with TRBJ2-5; TRBD2 matches at 13 bases. After removal of 1 base from V and 5 bases from J, the junction contained 10 bases not matched to a gene. The CDR3 has 18 amino acids. Germline V gene data show CDR1 as LGHNA and CDR2 as YNFKEQ. The CDR3 protein is CASSQASGLAGEQETQYF. The CDR3 nucleotides are TGTGCCAGCAGCCAAGCTTCAGGACTAGCGGGAGAACAGGAGACCCAGTACTTC.

This clonotype was seen ten or more times. The rearrangement uses TRBV29-1 and TRBJ2-7, with D possibly matching TRBD1 (5 bases). Deletions cut 4 bases from V and 0 bases from J, with 13 bases between. The germline gives CDR1 SQVTM, CDR2 ANQGSEA. CDR3 length equals 14 residues. In DNA form, the CDR3 reads TGCAGCGTTGTGTCCAGGGCTAGCTCCTACGAGCAGTACTTC. It specifies CSVVSRASSYEQYF.

The genes are TRBV15 and TRBJ1-5; D is possibly TRBD1 (6 bases). The CDR3 sequence is 17 residues long. Germline V gene lookup returns CDR1 LNHNV and CDR2 YYDKDF (reference sequence). With 5 bases removed from V and 4 bases from J, the gap between germline ends came to 21 bases. CDR3 region: CATSRAQYRVRNQPQHF. The DNA of the CDR3 is TGTGCCACCAGCCGAGCCCAGTACAGGGTGCGTAATCAGCCCCAGCATTTT.

This clonotype was picked up many times. This chain joins TRBV5-1 and TRBJ2-7; D may be TRBD2 (6 bases). Deletions cut 4 bases from V and 5 bases from J, with 10 bases between. This CDR3 region has 12 residues. Germline lookup yields CDR1 SGHRS and CDR2 YFSETQ. The CDR3: CASSRDLNEQYF. CDR3 coding DNA: TGCGCCAGCAGCCGGGACTTAAACGAGCAGTACTTC.

In nucleotides, the CDR3 is TGCGCCAGCAGCAATGGTGGGACGTGGGGAGATACGCAGTATTTT. Protein product: CASSNGGTWGDTQYF. The rearrangement uses TRBV5-1 and TRBJ2-3; D tentatively reads TRBD1 or TRBD2 (5 bases each). From germline, CDR1 is SGHRS and CDR2 YFSETQ. The CDR3 extends over 15 amino acids. Trimming cost V 4 bases and J 5 bases, with 17 bases left between them.

The chain combines TRBV19 with TRBJ1-1, with a possible D match to TRBD1 (5 bases). V shed 4 bases and J shed 6 bases, with 15 bases lying between them. The germline V gene encodes CDR1 LNHDA and CDR2 SQIVND (reference sequence). The CDR3 length is 14 residues. The CDR3, as DNA: TGTGCCAGTAGTAAATCCAGGGAGTCAGCTGAAGCTTTCTTT. Translating it yields CASSKSRESAEAFF.

The V call is TRBV6-1, the J call TRBJ2-7; a weak D match, TRBD1 (6 bases). Trimming took 6 bases from V and 1 from J, leaving 13 bases between them. The CDR3 totals 14 residues. Germline CDR1 MNHNS, CDR2 SASEGT. The CDR3 loop reads CASSQTGGSYEQYF. In DNA form, the CDR3 reads TGTGCCAGCAGCCAGACAGGCGGTTCCTACGAGCAGTACTTC.

In this sample, this clonotype turned up many times. The gene calls are TRBV12-3 or TRBV12-4 and TRBJ1-5, with unresolved D. Deletions cut 1 base from V and 3 bases from J, with 7 bases between. The CDR3 totals 14 residues. The CDR3 sequence is CASSLGFNNQPQHF. In DNA form, the CDR3 reads TGTGCCAGCAGTTTAGGATTTAACAATCAGCCCCAGCATTTT.